These T cell receptor beta chains were read from a single sample in a study of T cell responses to AZD1222 COVID-19 vaccine. TCRdb keeps only in-frame clones here, not all; method: immunoSEQ multiplex PCR. The data show 65,000 to 90,000 clones, roughly nine tenths seen once. The sample here was peripheral blood, taken on day 0 of AZD1222 vaccination. The receptors shown here come from an adult in good health. CDR3s include the opening cysteine and the closing phenylalanine or tryptophan. A D gene is named only where the DNA matches it firmly.

d_call v_call cdr3_aa
TRBD2 TRBV10-3 CAISDASGRAGNEQFF
- TRBV3-1/TRBV3-2 CASSQDLAQPQHF
TRBD1 TRBV9 CASSPGTGGTGNTIYF
TRBD1 TRBV5-1 CASSLGVGTGTYEQYF
TRBD2 TRBV11-2 CASGLAGGPNEQFF
- TRBV6-5 CASSSPHQSGNTIYF
- TRBV19 CASTEQGSYNSPLHF
- TRBV6-6 CASSYGVHSGNTIYF
- TRBV14 CASSRLNEQFF
- TRBV7-9 CASSTNEKLFF
TRBD2 TRBV27 CASQKHGGETYEQYF
TRBD1 TRBV19 CASSIGQGTYGYTF
- TRBV6-5 CASNHPGVNTEAFF
- TRBV28 CASSPTGFSSYEQYF
- TRBV19 CASSIEVRWTPYEQYF
TRBD1 TRBV19 CAAQGEGGYTF
TRBD2 TRBV7-8 CASTQTGTSGGLTRYNEQFF
- TRBV5-1 CASSLGGLGNTIYF
TRBD1 TRBV4-3 CASGNRDRGYGYTF
- TRBV10-3 CAISERTASNEKLFF
- TRBV24-1 CATRAQGPQSTLYGYTF
- TRBV6-5 CASSQETQYF
- TRBV30 CAWSVGVESNTEAFF
TRBD1 TRBV2 CASSEARGLNTEAFF
- TRBV3-1/TRBV3-2 CASSGGVYEQYF
TRBD2 TRBV7-6 CASSLGLAGGNEQFF
- TRBV5-1 CASSAGLNIQETQYF
TRBD1 TRBV5-4 CASSPGGVDKNIQYF
- TRBV28 CASTMGGGPYTEAFF
TRBD2 TRBV7-2 CASSPGLAGVVEQFF
- TRBV29-1 CSAGGTSTDTQYF
TRBD2 TRBV5-1 CASSVEASGSSYNEQFF
TRBD2 TRBV6-5 CASTGTSGSRQYF
- TRBV5-4 CASSLLGFNEKLFF
- TRBV30 CAWSDTGDYGYTF
TRBD1 TRBV6-5 CASSNRGAPGDTQYF
TRBD1 TRBV28 CASSLTGLEQYF
TRBD2 TRBV18 CASSPRIAGGTDTQYF
- TRBV30 CAWSVGQIYNSPLHF
TRBD1 TRBV19 CASSTTPTGGTEAFF
- TRBV5-4 CASSLDSYSYEQYF
- TRBV10-3 CAISGAPSSYNEQFF
TRBD2 TRBV15 CATSPGGGSGRSYNEQFF